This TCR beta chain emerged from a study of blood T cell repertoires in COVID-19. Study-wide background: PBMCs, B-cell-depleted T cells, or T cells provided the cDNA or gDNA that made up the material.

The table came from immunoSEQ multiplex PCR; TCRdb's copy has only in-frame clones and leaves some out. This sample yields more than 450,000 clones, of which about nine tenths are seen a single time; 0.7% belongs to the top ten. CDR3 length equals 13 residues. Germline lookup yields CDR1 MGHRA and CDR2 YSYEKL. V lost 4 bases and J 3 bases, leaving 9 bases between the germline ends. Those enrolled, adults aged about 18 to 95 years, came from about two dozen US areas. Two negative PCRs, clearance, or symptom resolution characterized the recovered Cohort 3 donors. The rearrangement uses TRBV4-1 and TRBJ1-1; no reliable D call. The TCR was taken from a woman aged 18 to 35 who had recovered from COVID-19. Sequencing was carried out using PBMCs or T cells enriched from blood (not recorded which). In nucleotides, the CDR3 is TGCGCCAGCAGCCTCTCACGGGACACTGAAGCTTTCTTT. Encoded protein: CASSLSRDTEAFF.